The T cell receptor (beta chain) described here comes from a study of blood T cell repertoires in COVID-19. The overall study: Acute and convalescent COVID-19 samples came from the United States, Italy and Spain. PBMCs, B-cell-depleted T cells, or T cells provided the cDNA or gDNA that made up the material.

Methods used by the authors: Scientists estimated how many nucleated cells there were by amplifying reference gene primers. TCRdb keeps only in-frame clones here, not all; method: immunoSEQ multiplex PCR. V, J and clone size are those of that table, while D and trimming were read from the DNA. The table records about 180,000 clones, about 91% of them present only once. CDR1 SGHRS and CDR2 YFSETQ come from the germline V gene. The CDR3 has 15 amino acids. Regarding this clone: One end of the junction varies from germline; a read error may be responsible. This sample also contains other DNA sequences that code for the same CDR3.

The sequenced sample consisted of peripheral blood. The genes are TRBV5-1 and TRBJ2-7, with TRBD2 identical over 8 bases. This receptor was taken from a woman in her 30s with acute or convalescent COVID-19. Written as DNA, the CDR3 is TGCGCTAGCAGCTTGGAACCGGGAGGGGCCCTCGAGCAGTACTTC. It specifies CASSLEPGGALEQYF.